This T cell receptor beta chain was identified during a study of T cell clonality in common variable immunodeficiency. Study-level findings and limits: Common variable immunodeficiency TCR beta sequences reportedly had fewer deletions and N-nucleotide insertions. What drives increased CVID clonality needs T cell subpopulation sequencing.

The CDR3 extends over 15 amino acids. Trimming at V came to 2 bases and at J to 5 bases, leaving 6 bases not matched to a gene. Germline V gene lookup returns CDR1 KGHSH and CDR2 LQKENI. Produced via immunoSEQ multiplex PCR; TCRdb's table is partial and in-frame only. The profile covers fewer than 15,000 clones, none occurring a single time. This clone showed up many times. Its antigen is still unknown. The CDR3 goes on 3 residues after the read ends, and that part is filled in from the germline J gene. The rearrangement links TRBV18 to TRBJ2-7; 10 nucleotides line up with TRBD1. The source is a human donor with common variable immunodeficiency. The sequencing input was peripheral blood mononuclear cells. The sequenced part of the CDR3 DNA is TGTGCCAGCTCACCAGGGACAGGGGTAGTTCACGAG. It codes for CASSPGTGVVHE. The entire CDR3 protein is CASSPGTGVVHEQYF.